Listed below are T cell receptor beta chains from one sample, sequenced in a study of post-analysis software for immune sequencing data. TCRdb fed the PCR reads into MiXCR, producing one record per CDR3 protein. The sample lists about 400,000 distinct CDR3 sequences; roughly 36% were seen once. Sequenced input: blood. Every receptor here comes from a girl aged 5 to 17 with multiple sclerosis. The CDR3 runs from the conserved cysteine through the conserved F or W. A D gene is named only where the DNA matches it firmly. Clone sizes are given selectively: once, few, many, or a class where the clone is expanded.

D: TRBD2
size: few
J: TRBJ2-7
V: TRBV20-1
DNA: TGCAGTGCTCTACATTCTAGCGGGGGGGCCTACGAGCAGTACTTC
CDR3: CSALHSSGGAYEQYF

D: TRBD1
size: -
J: TRBJ2-5
V: TRBV9
DNA: TGTGCCAGCAGCGTAGGGACAGGGGGAATAGAGACCCAGTACTTC
CDR3: CASSVGTGGIETQYF

D: -
size: few
J: TRBJ2-1
V: TRBV21-1
DNA: TGTGCCAGCAGCAATCGACGCCCTTCCTACAATGAGCAGTTCTTC
CDR3: CASSNRRPSYNEQFF

D: TRBD1
size: -
J: TRBJ1-2
V: TRBV3-1
DNA: TGTGCCAGCAGCCAGGGTGACAGGGGATATGGCTACACCTTC
CDR3: CASSQGDRGYGYTF

D: -
size: -
J: TRBJ2-3
V: TRBV24-1
DNA: TGTGCCACCAGTGGGCAGAGCACAGATACGCAGTATTTT
CDR3: CATSGQSTDTQYF

D: -
size: few
J: TRBJ1-1
V: TRBV7-9
DNA: TGTGCCAGCAGCTGGAACACTGAAGCTTTCTTT
CDR3: CASSWNTEAFF

D: TRBD2
size: many
J: TRBJ2-5
V: TRBV29-1
DNA: TGCAGCGTTGACGGCGCTAGCGGGGGGCCTCAAGAGACCCAGTACTTC
CDR3: CSVDGASGGPQETQYF

D: -
size: few
J: TRBJ1-2
V: TRBV29-1
DNA: TGCAGCGTTGATGAGGGAGGCTATGGCTACACCTTC
CDR3: CSVDEGGYGYTF

D: -
size: -
J: TRBJ1-2
V: TRBV6-5
DNA: TGTGCCAGCAGTTATCGTAGAGGGCTTAACTATGGCTACACCTTC
CDR3: CASSYRRGLNYGYTF

D: TRBD1
size: -
J: TRBJ2-1
V: TRBV27
DNA: TGTGCCAGCAGTTTAGGGACAGAGGGCAATGAGCAGTTCTTC
CDR3: CASSLGTEGNEQFF

D: -
size: -
J: TRBJ2-1
V: TRBV6-5
DNA: TGTGCCAGCAGTTACACGAGGGGCGATTACAATGAGCAGTTCTTC
CDR3: CASSYTRGDYNEQFF

D: -
size: few
J: TRBJ2-3
V: TRBV18
DNA: TGTGCCAGCTCACTCCGGACTATCCGTGGACCAGATACGCAGTATTTT
CDR3: CASSLRTIRGPDTQYF

D: -
size: few
J: TRBJ1-1
V: TRBV28
DNA: TGTGCCAGCAGTTCGTCCGTGCCTGAAGCTTTCTTT
CDR3: CASSSSVPEAFF

D: TRBD2
size: many
J: TRBJ2-3
V: TRBV20-1
DNA: TGCAGTGCTAGAGATAGCGGGGGTCGGGGAGATACGCAGTATTTT
CDR3: CSARDSGGRGDTQYF

D: -
size: -
J: TRBJ2-2
V: TRBV20-1
DNA: TGCAGTGCTAGTTCCGGGAACACCGGGGAGCTGTTTTTT
CDR3: CSASSGNTGELFF

D: -
size: -
J: TRBJ1-2
V: TRBV9
DNA: TGTGCCAGCAGCGCGGGGTGGGACGGCCACTATGGCTACACCTTC
CDR3: CASSAGWDGHYGYTF

D: TRBD1
size: once
J: TRBJ1-2
V: TRBV12-3/TRBV12-4
DNA: TGTGCCAGCAGTTTAACGACAGGGGGCGGCTATGGCTACACCTTC
CDR3: CASSLTTGGGYGYTF

D: TRBD1
size: -
J: TRBJ1-6
V: TRBV20-1
DNA: TGCAGTGCTAGAGATCAACAGGGGAGGAGGAATTCACCCCTCCACTTT
CDR3: CSARDQQGRRNSPLHF

D: TRBD1
size: few
J: TRBJ1-2
V: TRBV4-1
DNA: TGCGCCAGCAGCCAGGGACAGGGGGCGCGTGGCTACACCTTC
CDR3: CASSQGQGARGYTF

D: -
size: -
J: TRBJ1-1
V: TRBV7-2
DNA: TGTGCCAGCAGCTTCATGGTGGAAGCTTTCTTT
CDR3: CASSFMVEAFF

D: TRBD2
size: few
J: TRBJ2-7
V: TRBV25-1
DNA: TGTGCCAGCACCGTGGCAGAGGGACTAGAGCAGTACTTC
CDR3: CASTVAEGLEQYF

D: TRBD1
size: few
J: TRBJ2-1
V: TRBV18
DNA: TGTGCCAGCTCAGAGACCACAGGGGGAACGAATGAGCAGTTCTTC
CDR3: CASSETTGGTNEQFF

D: TRBD2
size: many
J: TRBJ2-3
V: TRBV20-1
DNA: TGCAGTGTGTTGGAGCGGGGGAGTACAGATACGCAGTATTTT
CDR3: CSVLERGSTDTQYF

D: -
size: -
J: TRBJ1-1
V: TRBV4-2
DNA: TGTGCCAGCAGCCAAGTCAAACAGCTCCTAGAGATGAACACTGAAGCTTTCTTT
CDR3: CASSQVKQLLEMNTEAFF

D: TRBD2
size: -
J: TRBJ2-1
V: TRBV6-5
DNA: TGTGCCAGCAGTTATCGGACTAGCGGGGGCCTATACAATGAGCAGTTCTTC
CDR3: CASSYRTSGGLYNEQFF

D: -
size: few
J: TRBJ1-2
V: TRBV12-3/TRBV12-4
DNA: TGTGCCAGCAGTTTAGACGTAGGGGGTTATGGCTACACCTTC
CDR3: CASSLDVGGYGYTF

D: -
size: -
J: TRBJ1-6
V: TRBV3-1
DNA: TGTGCCAGCAGCCAGCACACGAATTCACCCCTCCACTTT
CDR3: CASSQHTNSPLHF

D: -
size: -
J: TRBJ1-5
V: TRBV29-1
DNA: TGCAGCGTTTCCCTCGAGTTCAATCAGCCCCAGCATTTT
CDR3: CSVSLEFNQPQHF

D: TRBD2
size: -
J: TRBJ2-5
V: TRBV9
DNA: TGTGCCAGCAGCGTGGGACTAGCGGGGCTCCAAGAGACCCAGTACTTC
CDR3: CASSVGLAGLQETQYF

D: -
size: few
J: TRBJ2-1
V: TRBV6-2/TRBV6-3
DNA: TGTGCCAGCAAAGGGGAAAAGACCGGGGACGAGCAGTTCTTC
CDR3: CASKGEKTGDEQFF

D: -
size: few
J: TRBJ1-2
V: TRBV5-1
DNA: TGCGCCAGCAGCTTTTCACAGGGCGAAGCTGACTATGGCTACACCTTC
CDR3: CASSFSQGEADYGYTF

D: TRBD2
size: -
J: TRBJ2-1
V: TRBV15
DNA: TGTGCCACCAGAGAAGTCCGGGGGGTGTACAATGAGCAGTTCTTC
CDR3: CATREVRGVYNEQFF

D: -
size: -
J: TRBJ1-1
V: TRBV7-2
DNA: TGTGCCAGCTCGGGCGGGGGGGCGTTGAACACTGAAGCTTTCTTT
CDR3: CASSGGGALNTEAFF

D: TRBD1
size: -
J: TRBJ2-5
V: TRBV6-7
DNA: TGTGCCAGCAAACAGGGGTTTAAGTTTTGGACCCAGTACTTC
CDR3: CASKQGFKFWTQYF

D: -
size: -
J: TRBJ1-1
V: TRBV13
DNA: TGTGCCAGCAGCTCCTTCCAGGGAGGGAACACTGAAGCTTTCTTT
CDR3: CASSSFQGGNTEAFF

D: -
size: few
J: TRBJ2-7
V: TRBV6-5
DNA: TGTGCCAGCAGTTACTCATCGGGGCAGAGCTACGAGCAGTACTTC
CDR3: CASSYSSGQSYEQYF

D: -
size: few
J: TRBJ1-5
V: TRBV2
DNA: TGTGCCAGCAGTGAATGGTTAGGGTTGTGGGATCAGCCCCAGCATTTT
CDR3: CASSEWLGLWDQPQHF

D: TRBD1
size: -
J: TRBJ2-7
V: TRBV6-6
DNA: TGTGCCAGCAGTTTCCAGACAGGGCCCACCTACGAGCAGTACTTC
CDR3: CASSFQTGPTYEQYF

D: -
size: -
J: TRBJ2-3
V: TRBV4-3
DNA: TGCGCCAGCAGCCAATTAGGAGCGGCAAACACAGATACGCAGTATTTT
CDR3: CASSQLGAANTDTQYF

D: -
size: -
J: TRBJ1-3
V: TRBV6-5
DNA: TGTGCCAGCAGTGTTCGATCCCACTCGGGAAACACCATATATTTT
CDR3: CASSVRSHSGNTIYF

D: -
size: -
J: TRBJ2-1
V: TRBV7-8
DNA: TGTGCCAGCAGCTTAGCTTGGGATGAGCAGTTCTTC
CDR3: CASSLAWDEQFF

D: TRBD2
size: -
J: TRBJ2-1
V: TRBV3-1
DNA: TGTGCCAGCAGACTAGCGAGGTACAATGAGCAGTTCTTC
CDR3: CASRLARYNEQFF

D: -
size: -
J: TRBJ2-2
V: TRBV7-9
DNA: TGTGCCAGCAGCGAGGGACAGAACACCGGGGAGCTGTTTTTT
CDR3: CASSEGQNTGELFF

D: -
size: -
J: TRBJ2-1
V: TRBV5-1
DNA: TGCGCCAGCAGCTCCCGGGACTTCTCCTACAATGAGCAGTTCTTC
CDR3: CASSSRDFSYNEQFF

D: -
size: -
J: TRBJ2-1
V: TRBV27
DNA: TGTGCCAGCAGTTTACTCCCTATGGGTAGCAATGAGCAGTTCTTC
CDR3: CASSLLPMGSNEQFF

D: -
size: -
J: TRBJ2-3
V: TRBV11-2
DNA: TGTGCCAGCAGCTTAGTAACAGCCCTTAGCACAGATACGCAGTATTTT
CDR3: CASSLVTALSTDTQYF

D: -
size: -
J: TRBJ1-5
V: TRBV6-5
DNA: TGTGCCAGCAGAAGAGGGCAGTGGTCAAAGCCCCAGCATTTT
CDR3: CASRRGQWSKPQHF

D: TRBD1
size: -
J: TRBJ2-2
V: TRBV5-1
DNA: TGCGCCAGCAGCTTGAGGACCGGGACAGGGGCGAACACCGGGGAGCTGTTTTTT
CDR3: CASSLRTGTGANTGELFF

D: -
size: -
J: TRBJ1-2
V: TRBV20-1
DNA: TGCAGTGCTAGAGACAGGGAGGACTATGGCTACACCTTC
CDR3: CSARDREDYGYTF

D: -
size: -
J: TRBJ2-7
V: TRBV21-1
DNA: TGTGCCAGCAGCAAATCTATGGTTAGCGGGAGGGAAACCTCCTACGAGCAGTACTTC
CDR3: CASSKSMVSGRETSYEQYF

D: -
size: -
J: TRBJ2-7
V: TRBV20-1
DNA: TGCAGTGCTAGATCCCTCCCCGGGACATACGAGCAGTACTTC
CDR3: CSARSLPGTYEQYF

D: -
size: many
J: TRBJ1-2
V: TRBV7-3
DNA: TGTGCCAGCAGCCTGACCGGGACAACTGGCTACACCTTC
CDR3: CASSLTGTTGYTF

D: -
size: few
J: TRBJ2-5
V: TRBV15
DNA: TGTGCCACCAGCCCATACATGGGGGAGACCCAGTACTTC
CDR3: CATSPYMGETQYF

D: -
size: -
J: TRBJ1-1
V: TRBV5-1
DNA: TGCGCCAGCAGCCCGGGGAGGATGCCTGAAGCTTTCTTT
CDR3: CASSPGRMPEAFF

D: -
size: few
J: TRBJ2-5
V: TRBV20-1
DNA: TGCAGTGCTCTGCATCCGGCCCCCCGTAGTCGTGCCCCACAAGAGACCCAGTACTTC
CDR3: CSALHPAPRSRAPQETQYF

D: TRBD2
size: -
J: TRBJ2-1
V: TRBV5-1
DNA: TGCGCCAGCAGCTTGTTTACTAGCGGGGGGGGCGACAATGAGCAGTTCTTC
CDR3: CASSLFTSGGGDNEQFF

D: -
size: -
J: TRBJ2-2
V: TRBV29-1
DNA: TGCAGCGTTGAAACAGGGTACGGGGAGCTGTTTTTT
CDR3: CSVETGYGELFF

D: TRBD2
size: -
J: TRBJ2-3
V: TRBV7-8
DNA: TGTGCCAGCAGCTTACGGGCTAGCGGGGGGCAACGAGATACGCAGTATTTT
CDR3: CASSLRASGGQRDTQYF

D: TRBD2
size: -
J: TRBJ2-5
V: TRBV27
DNA: TGTGCCAGCAGTCGCGAGACTAGCGGGGTGCAAGAGACCCAGTACTTC
CDR3: CASSRETSGVQETQYF

D: -
size: -
J: TRBJ2-5
V: TRBV5-1
DNA: TGCGCCAGCAGCTTGGGCAGGGGTGAAGAGACCCAGTACTTC
CDR3: CASSLGRGEETQYF